This T cell receptor beta chain was observed in a study of blood T cell repertoires in COVID-19. Study-wide context: COVID-19 samples from acute and convalescent phases originated in the United States, Italy and Spain. T cells, B-cell-depleted T cells, or PBMCs supplied cDNA or gDNA.

Original processing notes: Reference gene primer amplification yielded estimated nucleated cell counts. Data came from immunoSEQ multiplex PCR; TCRdb stores just in-frame clones and leaves some out. The V and J calls and clone size come from that table; D and trimming were worked out from the DNA. The sample lists tens of thousands of clones; 70% to 90% were seen once. The Seattle site enrolled patients during active infection and followed them longitudinally. Losses at the gene ends were 8 bases for V and 0 bases for J; bases not matched to a gene: 9. Germline CDR1 is LNHDA and CDR2 is SQIVND (reference sequence). This CDR3 is built from 15 residues.

This receptor was obtained from a man in his 60s with COVID-19, enrolled during active disease. The sequencing input was peripheral blood. This chain uses TRBV19 with TRBJ1-1; 7 positions match TRBD1. As DNA, the CDR3 is TGTGCCAGTGATGGGACAGACCGCATGAACACTGAAGCTTTCTTT. Residues: CASDGTDRMNTEAFF.